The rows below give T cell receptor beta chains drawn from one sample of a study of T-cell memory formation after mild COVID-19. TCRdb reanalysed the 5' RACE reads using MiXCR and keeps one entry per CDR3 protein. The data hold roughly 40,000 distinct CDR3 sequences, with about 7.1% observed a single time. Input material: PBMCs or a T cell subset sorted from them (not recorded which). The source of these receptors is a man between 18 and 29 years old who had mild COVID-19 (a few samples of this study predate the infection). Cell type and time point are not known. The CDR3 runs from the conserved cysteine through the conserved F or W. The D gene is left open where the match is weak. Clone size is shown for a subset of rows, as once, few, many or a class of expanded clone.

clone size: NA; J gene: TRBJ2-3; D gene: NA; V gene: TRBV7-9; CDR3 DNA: TGTGCCAGCAGCCCAACGTCCCTGGGCGCAGATACGCAGTATTTT; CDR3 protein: CASSPTSLGADTQYF
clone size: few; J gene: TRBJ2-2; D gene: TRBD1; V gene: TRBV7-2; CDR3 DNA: TGTGCCAGCAGTTGGACAGGGGACACCGGGGAGCTGTTTTTT; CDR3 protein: CASSWTGDTGELFF
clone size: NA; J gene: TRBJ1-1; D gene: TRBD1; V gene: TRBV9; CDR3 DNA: TGTGCCAGCAGGGGACAGGGGGTGAACACTGAAGCTTTCTTT; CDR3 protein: CASRGQGVNTEAFF
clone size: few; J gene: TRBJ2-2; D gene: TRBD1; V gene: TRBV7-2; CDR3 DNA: TGTGCCAGCAGCTCCAGGACAGGGAGAGCTGGGGAGCTGTTTTTT; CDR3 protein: CASSSRTGRAGELFF
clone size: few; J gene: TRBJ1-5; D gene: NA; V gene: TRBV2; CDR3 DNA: TGTGCCAGCAGTGGAACCGATCCCTATCAGCCCCAGCATTTT; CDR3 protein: CASSGTDPYQPQHF
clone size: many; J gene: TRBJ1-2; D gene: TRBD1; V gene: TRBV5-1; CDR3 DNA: TGCGCCAGCAGCTTGGACGGGACAGGGGTCTGGAACGGCTACACCTTC; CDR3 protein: CASSLDGTGVWNGYTF
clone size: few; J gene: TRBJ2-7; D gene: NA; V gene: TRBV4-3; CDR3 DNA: TGCGCCAGCAGCCAAGAGACAGGTTTCTCCTACGAGCAGTACTTC; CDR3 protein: CASSQETGFSYEQYF
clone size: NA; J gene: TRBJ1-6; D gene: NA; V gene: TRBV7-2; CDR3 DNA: TGTGCCAGCAGCTTAGAACCCTCACCCCTCCACTTT; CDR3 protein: CASSLEPSPLHF
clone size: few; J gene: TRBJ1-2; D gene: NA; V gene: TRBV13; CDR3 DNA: TGTGCCAGCAGTCGAGGGGCCACGGATTATGGCTACACCTTC; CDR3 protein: CASSRGATDYGYTF
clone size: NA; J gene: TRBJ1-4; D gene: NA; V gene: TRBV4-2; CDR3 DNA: TGTGCCAGCAGCCAAGCATGGACAGTGGATGAAAAACTGTTTTTT; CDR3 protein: CASSQAWTVDEKLFF
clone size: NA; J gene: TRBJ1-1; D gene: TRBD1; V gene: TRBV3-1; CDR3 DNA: TGTGCCAGCAGCCCCTGGACAGGGGGTCCTATAGTGGCTTTCTTT; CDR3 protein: CASSPWTGGPIVAFF
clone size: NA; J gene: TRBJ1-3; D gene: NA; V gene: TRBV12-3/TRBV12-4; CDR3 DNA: TGTGCCAGCAGTTTCCGGCCGGGCGCCATATATTTT; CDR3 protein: CASSFRPGAIYF
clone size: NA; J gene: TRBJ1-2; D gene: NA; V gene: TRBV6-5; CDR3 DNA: TGTGCCAGCGGGCGGTCAGACGATCCTAACTATGGCTACACCTTC; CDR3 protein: CASGRSDDPNYGYTF
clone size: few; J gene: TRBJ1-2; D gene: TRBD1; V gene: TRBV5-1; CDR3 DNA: TGCGCCAGCAGCCCGGCCGGAGGACAGGGGGCGTCTGGCTACACCTTC; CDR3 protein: CASSPAGGQGASGYTF
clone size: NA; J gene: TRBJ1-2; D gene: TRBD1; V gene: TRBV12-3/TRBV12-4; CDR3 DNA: TGTGCCAGCAGCCGCGGACAGGGAAGCTACGGCTACACCTTC; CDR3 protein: CASSRGQGSYGYTF
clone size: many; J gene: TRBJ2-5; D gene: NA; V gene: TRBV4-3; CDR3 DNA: TGCGCCAGCAGCCAATCACAGGGCTACCAAGAGACCCAGTACTTC; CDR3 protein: CASSQSQGYQETQYF
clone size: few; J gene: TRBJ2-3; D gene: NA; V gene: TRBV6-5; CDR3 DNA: TGTGCCAGCAGTTACTCGAGGGTTGGACGGGGGGCCGGCACAGATACGCAGTATTTT; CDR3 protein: CASSYSRVGRGAGTDTQYF
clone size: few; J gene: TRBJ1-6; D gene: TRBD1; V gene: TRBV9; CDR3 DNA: TGTGCCAGCAGCCCTACCGGGACAGGGGTCTCACCCCTCCACTTT; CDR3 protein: CASSPTGTGVSPLHF
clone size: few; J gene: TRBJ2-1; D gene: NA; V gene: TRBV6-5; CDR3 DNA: TGTGCCAGCGTAACCCCTGGGGGGAATGAGCAGTTCTTC; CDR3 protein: CASVTPGGNEQFF
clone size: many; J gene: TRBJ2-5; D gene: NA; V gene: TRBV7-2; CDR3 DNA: TGTGCCAGCAGCTTACAGGGTCAGGAGGAGACCCAGTACTTC; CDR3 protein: CASSLQGQEETQYF
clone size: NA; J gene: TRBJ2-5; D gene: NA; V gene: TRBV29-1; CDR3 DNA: TGCAGCGTGACAGATCGAGAGACCCAGTACTTC; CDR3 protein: CSVTDRETQYF
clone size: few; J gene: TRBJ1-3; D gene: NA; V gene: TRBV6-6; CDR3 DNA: TGTGCCAGCAGTTACGACCCTGGAAACACCATATATTTT; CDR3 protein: CASSYDPGNTIYF
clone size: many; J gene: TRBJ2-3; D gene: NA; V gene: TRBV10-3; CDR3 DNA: TGTGCCATCAGTGAGAGGGGTCAGGGCACAGATACGCAGTATTTT; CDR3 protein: CAISERGQGTDTQYF
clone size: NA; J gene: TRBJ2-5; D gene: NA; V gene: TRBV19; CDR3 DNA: TGTGCCACCTCCCAACAGGGCATAGAGACCCAGTACTTC; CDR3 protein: CATSQQGIETQYF
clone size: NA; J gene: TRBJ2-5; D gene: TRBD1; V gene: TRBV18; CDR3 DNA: TGTGCCAGCTCACCAAGGACAGGGAAAGGAGAGACCCAGTACTTC; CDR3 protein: CASSPRTGKGETQYF
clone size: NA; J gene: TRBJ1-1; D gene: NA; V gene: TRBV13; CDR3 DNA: TGTGCCAGCAGCTACCAGGGAGGGAACACTGAAGCTTTCTTT; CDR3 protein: CASSYQGGNTEAFF
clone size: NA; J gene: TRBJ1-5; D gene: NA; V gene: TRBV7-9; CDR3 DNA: TGTGCCAGCAGCCCCAGCGGCTGGGGGACGAGGCAGCGCCAGCATTTT; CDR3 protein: CASSPSGWGTRQRQHF
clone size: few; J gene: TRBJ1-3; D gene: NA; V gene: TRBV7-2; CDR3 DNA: TGTGCCAGCAGCTTGCAACCGGTCTCTGGAAACACCATATATTTT; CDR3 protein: CASSLQPVSGNTIYF
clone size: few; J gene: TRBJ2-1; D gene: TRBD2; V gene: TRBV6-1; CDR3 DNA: TGTGCCAGCATCCGGGCTAGCGGGGGCAATGAGCAGTTCTTC; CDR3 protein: CASIRASGGNEQFF
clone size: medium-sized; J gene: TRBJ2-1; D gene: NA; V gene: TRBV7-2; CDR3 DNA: TGTGCCAGCACCCCATCCAGCTCCGGTGAGCAGTTCTTC; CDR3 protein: CASTPSSSGEQFF
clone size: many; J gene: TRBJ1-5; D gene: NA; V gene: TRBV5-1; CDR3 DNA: TGCGCCAGCAGCTACGTTCTGTCCGTCCCTCCTAGACGGCCCCAGCATTTT; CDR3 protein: CASSYVLSVPPRRPQHF
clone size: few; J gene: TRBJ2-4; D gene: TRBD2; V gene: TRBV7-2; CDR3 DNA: TGTGCCAGCAGCCTAGGACTAGCGGGGGGGCTCGGCATTCAGTACTTC; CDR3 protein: CASSLGLAGGLGIQYF
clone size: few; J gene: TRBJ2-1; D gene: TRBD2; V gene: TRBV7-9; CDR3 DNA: TGTGCCAGCAGCATAAGAGCGGGGGGGCCAAATGAGCAGTTCTTC; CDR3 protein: CASSIRAGGPNEQFF
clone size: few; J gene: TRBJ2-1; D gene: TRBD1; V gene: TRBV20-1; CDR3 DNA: TGCAGTGCGCCAAGGGACAGGGGTGGAGAGCAGTTCTTC; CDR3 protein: CSAPRDRGGEQFF
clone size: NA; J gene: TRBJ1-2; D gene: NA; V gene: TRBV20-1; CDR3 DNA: TGCAGTGCTAGGGAAGTCGCACGGGATGGCTACACCTTC; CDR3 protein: CSAREVARDGYTF
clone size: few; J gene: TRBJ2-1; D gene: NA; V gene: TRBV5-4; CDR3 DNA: TGTGCCAGCAGCTTAGGGAGGAGTGAGCAGTTCTTC; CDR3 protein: CASSLGRSEQFF
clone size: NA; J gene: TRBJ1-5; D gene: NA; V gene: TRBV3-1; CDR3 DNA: TGTGCCAGCAGCCAAGGTGCGGCGAATCAGCCCCAGCATTTT; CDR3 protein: CASSQGAANQPQHF
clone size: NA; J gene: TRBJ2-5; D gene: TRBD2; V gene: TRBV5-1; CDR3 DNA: TGCGCCAGCAGCTTGGCTGGGACTAGGGAAGAGACCCAGTACTTC; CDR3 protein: CASSLAGTREETQYF
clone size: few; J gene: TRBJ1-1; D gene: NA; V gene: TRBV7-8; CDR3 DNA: TGTGCCAGCAGCGAAAGGGAGGGGACGACTGAAGCTTTCTTT; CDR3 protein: CASSEREGTTEAFF
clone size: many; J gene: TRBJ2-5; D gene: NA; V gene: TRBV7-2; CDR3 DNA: TGTGCCAGCAGCCCAGCGGAGACCCAGTACTTC; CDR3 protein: CASSPAETQYF
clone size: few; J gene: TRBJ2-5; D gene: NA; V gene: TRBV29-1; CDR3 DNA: TGCAGCGTTGGGGACTCCCAACCCCAAGAGACCCAGTACTTC; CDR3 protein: CSVGDSQPQETQYF
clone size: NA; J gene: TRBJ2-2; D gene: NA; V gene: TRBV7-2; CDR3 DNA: TGTGCCAGCAGCCGCCGGGACGGGGAGCTGTTTTTT; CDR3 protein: CASSRRDGELFF
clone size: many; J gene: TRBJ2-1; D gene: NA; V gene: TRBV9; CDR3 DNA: TGTGCCAGCAGCGTAGTCAGGGGTGAGCAGTTCTTC; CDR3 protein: CASSVVRGEQFF
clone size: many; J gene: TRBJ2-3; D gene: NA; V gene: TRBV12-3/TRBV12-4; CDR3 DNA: TGTGCCAGCAGCAGGACGGTCCGGGAAGATACGCAGTATTTT; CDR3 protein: CASSRTVREDTQYF
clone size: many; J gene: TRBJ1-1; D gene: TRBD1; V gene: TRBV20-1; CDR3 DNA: TGCAGTGGACAGGGGGCGACTGAAGCTTTCTTT; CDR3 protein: CSGQGATEAFF
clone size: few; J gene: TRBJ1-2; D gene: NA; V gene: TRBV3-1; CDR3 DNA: TGTGCCAGCAGCCAAGCAGGGCGGGATGGCTACACCTTC; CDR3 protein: CASSQAGRDGYTF
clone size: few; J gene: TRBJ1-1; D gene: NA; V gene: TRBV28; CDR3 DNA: TGTGCCAGCAGTTTTACAGTGAACACTGAAGCTTTCTTT; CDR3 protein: CASSFTVNTEAFF
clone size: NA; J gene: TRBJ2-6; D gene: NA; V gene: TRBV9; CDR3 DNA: TGTGCCAGCAGCGTAGGGCAGCACTCCGGGGCCAACGTCCTGACTTTC; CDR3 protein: CASSVGQHSGANVLTF
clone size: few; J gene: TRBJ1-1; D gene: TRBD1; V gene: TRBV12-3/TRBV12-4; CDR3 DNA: TGTGCCAGCAGTTACTACGCCGGGACAGGCGGCACTGAAGCTTTCTTT; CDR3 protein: CASSYYAGTGGTEAFF
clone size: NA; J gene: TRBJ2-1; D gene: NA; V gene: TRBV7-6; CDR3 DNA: TGTGCCAGCAGCTACCCCTGGGGAAATGAGCAGTTCTTC; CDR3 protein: CASSYPWGNEQFF
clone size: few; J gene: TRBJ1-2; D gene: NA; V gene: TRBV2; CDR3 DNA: TGTGCCAGCAACCGCCTCTATGGCTACACCTTC; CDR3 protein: CASNRLYGYTF
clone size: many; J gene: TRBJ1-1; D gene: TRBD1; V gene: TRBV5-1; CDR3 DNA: TGCGCCAGCAGCTTGGCCCGGGACAGGGGGCTCACTGAAGCTTTCTTT; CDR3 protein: CASSLARDRGLTEAFF
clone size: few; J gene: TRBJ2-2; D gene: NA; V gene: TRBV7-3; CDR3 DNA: TGTGCCAGCAGCTCCGGACTAACCGGGGAGCTGTTTTTT; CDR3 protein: CASSSGLTGELFF